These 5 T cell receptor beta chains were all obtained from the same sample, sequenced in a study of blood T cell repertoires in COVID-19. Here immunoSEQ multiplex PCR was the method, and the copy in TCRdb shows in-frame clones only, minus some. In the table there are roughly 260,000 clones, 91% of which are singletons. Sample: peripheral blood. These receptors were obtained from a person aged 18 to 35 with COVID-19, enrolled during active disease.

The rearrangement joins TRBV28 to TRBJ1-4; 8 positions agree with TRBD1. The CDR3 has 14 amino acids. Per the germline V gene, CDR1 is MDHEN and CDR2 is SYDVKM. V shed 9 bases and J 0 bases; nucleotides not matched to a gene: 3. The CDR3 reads CASLTGATNEKLFF. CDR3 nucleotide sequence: TGTGCCAGTCTGACAGGGGCAACTAATGAAAAACTGTTTTTT.

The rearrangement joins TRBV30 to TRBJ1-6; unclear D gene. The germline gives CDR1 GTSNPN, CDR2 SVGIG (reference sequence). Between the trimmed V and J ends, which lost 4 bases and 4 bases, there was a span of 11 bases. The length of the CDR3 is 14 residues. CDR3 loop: CAWKVAGYNSPLHF. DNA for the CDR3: TGTGCCTGGAAGGTGGCGGGTTATAATTCACCCCTCCACTTT.

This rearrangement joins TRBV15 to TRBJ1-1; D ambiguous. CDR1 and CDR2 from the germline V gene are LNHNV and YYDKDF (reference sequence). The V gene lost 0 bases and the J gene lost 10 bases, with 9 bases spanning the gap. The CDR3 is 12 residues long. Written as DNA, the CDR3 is TGTGCCACCAGCAGAGATCCGAAGAGAGCTTTCTTT. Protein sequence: CATSRDPKRAFF.

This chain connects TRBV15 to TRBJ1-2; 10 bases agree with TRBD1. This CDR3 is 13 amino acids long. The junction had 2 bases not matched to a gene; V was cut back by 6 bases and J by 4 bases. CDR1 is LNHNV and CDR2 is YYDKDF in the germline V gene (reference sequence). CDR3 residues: CATRGQGGYGYTF. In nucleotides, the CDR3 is TGTGCCACCAGAGGACAGGGGGGCTATGGCTACACCTTC.

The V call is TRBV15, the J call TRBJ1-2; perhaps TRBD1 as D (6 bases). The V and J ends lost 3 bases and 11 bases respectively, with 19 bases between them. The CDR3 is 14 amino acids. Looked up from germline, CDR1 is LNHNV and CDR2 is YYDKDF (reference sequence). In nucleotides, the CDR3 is TGTGCCACCAGCAGTTCCATGATGGGGGGGGCGTACACCTTC. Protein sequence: CATSSSMMGGAYTF. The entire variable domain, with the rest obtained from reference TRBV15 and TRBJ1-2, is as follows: DAMVIQNPRYQVTQFGKPVTLSCSQTLNHNVMYWYQQKSSQAPKLLFHYYDKDFNNEADTPDNFQSRRPNTSFCFLDIRSPGLGDTAMYLCATSSSMMGGAYTFGSGTRLTVV.